The 8 T cell receptor beta chains reported below all come from one sample, sequenced in a study of blood T cell repertoires in COVID-19. This table comes from immunoSEQ multiplex PCR, and its TCRdb copy is limited to in-frame clones, with some not included. The table records about 190,000 clones, approximately 73% of them present only once. Input material: PBMCs or T cells enriched from blood (not recorded which). The receptors derive from a woman aged 45-65 years with acute COVID-19.

The chain employs TRBV19 and TRBJ2-3, with D possibly TRBD1 on 6 matching bases. Trimming stripped 6 bases from V and 5 bases from J, with 15 bases between. Germline loops: CDR1 LNHDA, CDR2 SQIVND (reference sequence). CDR3 length: 14 amino acids. The chain's CDR3 is CASSLQGMRDTQYF. The CDR3 region has the DNA TGTGCCAGTAGCCTACAGGGTATGAGAGATACGCAGTATTTT.

This chain links TRBV29-1 with TRBJ1-2, with D maybe TRBD1 (6 bases). The CDR3 runs 15 residues. Germline V gene sequence: CDR1 SQVTM, CDR2 ANQGSEA. V was shortened by 6 bases and J by 3 bases, with 20 bases between the two germline ends. The chain's CDR3 is CSVVARGAGDYGYTF. In DNA, the CDR3 is TGCAGCGTGGTAGCCCGGGGGGCTGGAGACTATGGCTACACCTTC.

The rearrangement links TRBV11-1 to TRBJ1-2, with TRBD1 matching 9 bases. The V and J ends lost 2 bases and 7 bases, in that order; junction bases with no gene match: 8. Germline CDR1 reads SGHAT; CDR2 reads FQDESV (reference sequence). This CDR3 comprises 15 residues. This CDR3 is CASSLLPGQGFGYTF. The CDR3 coding sequence is TGTGCCAGCAGCTTATTACCGGGACAGGGATTTGGCTACACCTTC.

This chain uses TRBV5-6 with TRBJ1-2, with TRBD1 identical over 7 bases. The trim removed 0 bases at V and 5 bases at J, leaving 10 bases unmatched. Germline CDR1 SGHDT, CDR2 YYEEEE. This CDR3 has 16 amino acids. CDR3 loop: CASSLEAGGHRYGYTF. The CDR3 nucleotides read TGTGCCAGCAGCTTGGAGGCAGGGGGGCATCGGTATGGCTACACCTTC.

The V gene is TRBV5-4, the J gene TRBJ1-6; maybe TRBD1 (5 bases). Germline V gives CDR1 SGHNT, CDR2 YYREEE (reference sequence). Trimming took 0 bases from V and 0 from J, leaving 10 bases between them. This CDR3 region has 17 residues. CDR3 nucleotides: TGTGCCAGCAGCTTGGGGGGCGCAGCCTCCTATAATTCACCCCTCCACTTT. As protein: CASSLGGAASYNSPLHF.

This CDR3 is CSVEANAPGDRGYSNQPQHF. The CDR3 bases are TGCAGCGTTGAAGCAAATGCACCCGGGGACAGGGGATATAGCAATCAGCCCCAGCATTTT. V gene TRBV29-1 combines with J gene TRBJ1-5, with TRBD1 identical over 10 bases. The V gene's germline CDR1 is SQVTM and CDR2 ANQGSEA. The CDR3 contains 20 residues. Germline trimming cut 1 base from V and 0 bases from J; bases unmatched to any gene: 15. The full variable domain, rest sourced from reference TRBV29-1 and TRBJ1-5, is SAVISQKPSRDICQRGTSLTIQCQVDSQVTMMFWYRQQPGQSLTLIATANQGSEATYESGFVIDKFPISRPNLTFSTLTVSNMSPEDSSIYLCSVEANAPGDRGYSNQPQHFGDGTRLSIL.

This clone showed up just once. The J gene is TRBJ1-4, the V gene TRBV27; 7 nucleotides align to TRBD1. V trimming: 6 bases; J trimming: 2 bases; junction bases outside the gene matches: 3. Germline CDR1 MNHEY, CDR2 SMNVEV (reference sequence). The CDR3 consists of 14 residues. CDR3 loop: CASRLQGTNEKLFF. The CDR3 coding sequence is TGTGCCAGCAGGTTACAGGGGACTAATGAAAAACTGTTTTTT.

This chain uses TRBV6-5 with TRBJ1-1; 12 bases are a match to TRBD1. This CDR3 has 15 amino acids. Germline CDR1 reads MNHEY; CDR2 reads SVGAGI. Germline trimming cut 10 bases from V and 4 bases from J; bases unmatched to any gene: 10. Here the CDR3 DNA reads TGTGCCACCACCGGGACAGGGGGCTCGGGCACTGAAGCTTTCTTT. This codes for CATTGTGGSGTEAFF.